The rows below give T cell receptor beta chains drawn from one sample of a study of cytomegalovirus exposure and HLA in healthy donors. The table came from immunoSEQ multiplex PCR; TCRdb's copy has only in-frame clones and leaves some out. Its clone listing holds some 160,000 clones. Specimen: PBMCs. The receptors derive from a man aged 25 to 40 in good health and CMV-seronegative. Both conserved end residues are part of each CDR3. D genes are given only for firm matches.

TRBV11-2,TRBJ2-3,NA,CASSLVRDTQYF,TGTGCCAGCAGCTTAGTGCGGGATACGCAGTATTTT
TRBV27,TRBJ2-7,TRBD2,CASSPRPTSGSLRAYEQYF,TGTGCCAGCAGTCCCCGCCCGACTAGCGGGAGTCTACGAGCCTACGAGCAGTACTTC
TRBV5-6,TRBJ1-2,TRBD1,CASSYDRALSF,TGTGCCAGCAGCTACGACAGGGCCCTTTCCTTC
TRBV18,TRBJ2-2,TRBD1,CASSPWQGAHTGELFF,TGTGCCAGCTCACCATGGCAGGGGGCCCACACCGGGGAGCTGTTTTTT
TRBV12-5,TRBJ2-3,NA,CASGRVGGDTQYF,TGTGCTAGTGGTCGGGTCGGCGGGGATACGCAGTATTTT
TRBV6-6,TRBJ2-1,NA,CASSSSLSYNEQFF,TGTGCCAGCAGCTCTTCCCTCTCCTACAATGAGCAGTTCTTC
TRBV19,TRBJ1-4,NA,CASSFRRETNEKLFF,TGTGCCAGTAGTTTCAGGCGAGAGACTAATGAAAAACTGTTTTTT
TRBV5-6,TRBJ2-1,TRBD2,CAQLRRGNSGISNNEQFF,TGTGCCCAGCTCCGGCGGGGGAATAGCGGGATCTCAAACAATGAGCAGTTCTTC
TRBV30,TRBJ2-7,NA,CAWSHLTWTASYEQYF,TGTGCCTGGAGTCACCTAACTTGGACAGCAAGCTACGAGCAGTACTTC
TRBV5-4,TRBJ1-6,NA,CASSLSPSAGGNSPLHF,TGTGCCAGCAGCTTGTCTCCGTCGGCAGGTGGTAATTCACCCCTCCACTTT
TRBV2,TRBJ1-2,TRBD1,CASSEALQGASF,TGTGCCAGCAGTGAAGCCTTACAGGGGGCGAGCTTC
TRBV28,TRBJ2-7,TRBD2,CASSFGLAITQYF,TGTGCCAGCAGCTTCGGACTAGCGATAACGCAGTACTTC
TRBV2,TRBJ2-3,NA,CASRRDGGNSDTQYF,TGTGCCAGCAGGAGGGACGGGGGTAATTCAGATACGCAGTATTTT
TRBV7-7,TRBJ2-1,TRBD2,CASSSNLAGAGNEQFF,TGTGCCAGCAGCTCTAATCTAGCGGGAGCTGGGAATGAGCAGTTCTTC
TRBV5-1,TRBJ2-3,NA,CASSSSPPTSTDTQYF,TGCGCCAGCAGCTCGTCTCCGCCAACTAGCACAGATACGCAGTATTTT
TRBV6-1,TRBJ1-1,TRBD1,CASGWTGRYDTEAFF,TGTGCCAGCGGGTGGACAGGGAGGTACGACACTGAAGCTTTCTTT
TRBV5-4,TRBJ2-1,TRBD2,CASTRGTSGLNGDNEQFF,TGTGCCAGCACCAGAGGGACTAGCGGGTTAAACGGGGACAATGAGCAGTTCTTC
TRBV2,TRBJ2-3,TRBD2,CASSELAGEADTQYF,TGTGCCAGCAGTGAATTGGCGGGAGAGGCAGATACGCAGTATTTT
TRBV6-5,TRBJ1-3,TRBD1,CASSRETGSGNTIYF,TGTGCCAGCAGTCGAGAGACAGGGTCCGGAAACACCATATATTTT
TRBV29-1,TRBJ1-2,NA,CSATAGDYGYTF,TGCAGCGCCACAGCGGGGGACTATGGCTACACCTTC
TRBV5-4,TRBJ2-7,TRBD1,CASSFQGAYEQYF,TGTGCCAGCAGCTTTCAGGGGGCCTACGAGCAGTACTTC
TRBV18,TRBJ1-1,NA,CASSLRRVDTEAFF,TGTGCCAGCTCGCTAAGGAGGGTGGACACTGAAGCTTTCTTT
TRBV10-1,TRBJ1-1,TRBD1,CASSDTGTVNTEAFF,TGCGCCAGCAGTGATACCGGGACAGTGAACACTGAAGCTTTCTTT
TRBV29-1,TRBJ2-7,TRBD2,CSVVAGGPYEQYF,TGCAGCGTTGTAGCGGGAGGACCCTACGAGCAGTACTTC
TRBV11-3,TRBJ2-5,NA,CASSSRLQGITETQYF,TGTGCCAGCAGCTCGCGATTACAGGGAATAACGGAGACCCAGTACTTC
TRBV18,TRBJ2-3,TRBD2,CASSPEAGATDTQYF,TGTGCCAGCTCACCAGAAGCGGGAGCTACAGATACGCAGTATTTT
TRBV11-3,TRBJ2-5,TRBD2,CASSLSGREGETQYF,TGTGCCAGCAGCCTCAGCGGGAGGGAGGGAGAGACCCAGTACTTC
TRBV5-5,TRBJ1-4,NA,CASSQRGGALNEKLFF,TGTGCCAGCAGCCAGAGGGGGGGGGCCCTTAATGAAAAACTGTTTTTT
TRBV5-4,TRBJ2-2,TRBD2,CASSSPTSENTGELFF,TGTGCCAGCAGCTCTCCGACTAGCGAGAACACCGGGGAGCTGTTTTTT
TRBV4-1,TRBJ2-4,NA,CASSQDQGRVNIQYF,TGCGCCAGCAGCCAAGATCAGGGTAGGGTAAACATTCAGTACTTC
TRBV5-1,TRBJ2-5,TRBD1,CASSSGQGYETQYF,TGCGCCAGCAGCTCGGGACAGGGTTACGAGACCCAGTACTTC
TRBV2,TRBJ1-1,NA,CASCLGLPPMNTEAFF,TGTGCCAGCTGTCTCGGACTTCCCCCGATGAACACTGAAGCTTTCTTT
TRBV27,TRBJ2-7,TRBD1,CASRSDRGGNEQYF,TGTGCCAGCAGATCCGACAGGGGGGGGAACGAGCAGTACTTC
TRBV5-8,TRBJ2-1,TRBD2,CASSRRDYYNEQFF,TGTGCCAGCAGTCGCCGGGACTACTACAATGAGCAGTTCTTC
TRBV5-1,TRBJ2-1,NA,CASSLLSGSYNEQFF,TGCGCCAGCAGCTTGCTTTCGGGAAGCTACAATGAGCAGTTCTTC
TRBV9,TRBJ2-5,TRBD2,CASRGGLAGAETQYF,TGTGCCAGCAGAGGAGGACTAGCGGGAGCGGAGACCCAGTACTTC
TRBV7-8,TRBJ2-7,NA,CVSSVTPVYEQYF,TGTGTCAGCAGCGTTACTCCGGTTTACGAGCAGTACTTC
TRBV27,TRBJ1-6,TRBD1,CASRSYRGLNSPLHF,TGTGCCAGCAGGAGTTACAGGGGGTTAAATTCACCCCTCCACTTT
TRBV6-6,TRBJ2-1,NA,CASSSNEQFF,TGTGCCAGCAGTTCGAATGAGCAGTTCTTC
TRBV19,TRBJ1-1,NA,CAIDMGTEAFF,TGTGCCATTGACATGGGCACTGAAGCTTTCTTT
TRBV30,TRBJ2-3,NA,CAWSPGSTDTQYF,TGTGCCTGGTCACCAGGGAGCACAGATACGCAGTATTTT
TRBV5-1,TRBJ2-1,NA,CASSPRQLPLYNEQFF,TGCGCCAGCAGCCCCCGACAGCTCCCACTCTACAATGAGCAGTTCTTC
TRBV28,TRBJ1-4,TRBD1,CASSLFGTGVNEKLFF,TGTGCCAGCAGTTTATTTGGGACAGGGGTTAATGAAAAACTGTTTTTT
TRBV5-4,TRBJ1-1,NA,CASSLDLVRDREAFF,TGTGCCAGCAGCTTGGACCTTGTGCGGGACCGTGAAGCTTTCTTT
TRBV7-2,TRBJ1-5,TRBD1,CASSLEGGGDQPQHF,TGTGCCAGCAGCTTAGAAGGGGGCGGGGATCAGCCCCAGCATTTT
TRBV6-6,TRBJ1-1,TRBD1,CASSSTGGTEAFF,TGTGCCAGCAGTTCGACAGGGGGCACTGAAGCTTTCTTT
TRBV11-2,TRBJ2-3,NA,CASSLETGSTDTQYF,TGTGCCAGCAGCTTAGAGACTGGATCCACAGATACGCAGTATTTT
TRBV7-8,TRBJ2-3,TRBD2,CASSNPAGESDTQYF,TGTGCCAGCAGCAATCCAGCGGGAGAGTCAGATACGCAGTATTTT
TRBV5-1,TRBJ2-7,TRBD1,CASSLAWDRISYEQYF,TGCGCCAGCAGCTTGGCCTGGGACAGGATCTCCTACGAGCAGTACTTC
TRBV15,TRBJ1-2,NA,CATSRDRSVPNYGYTF,TGTGCCACCAGCAGAGATCGGTCGGTTCCCAACTATGGCTACACCTTC